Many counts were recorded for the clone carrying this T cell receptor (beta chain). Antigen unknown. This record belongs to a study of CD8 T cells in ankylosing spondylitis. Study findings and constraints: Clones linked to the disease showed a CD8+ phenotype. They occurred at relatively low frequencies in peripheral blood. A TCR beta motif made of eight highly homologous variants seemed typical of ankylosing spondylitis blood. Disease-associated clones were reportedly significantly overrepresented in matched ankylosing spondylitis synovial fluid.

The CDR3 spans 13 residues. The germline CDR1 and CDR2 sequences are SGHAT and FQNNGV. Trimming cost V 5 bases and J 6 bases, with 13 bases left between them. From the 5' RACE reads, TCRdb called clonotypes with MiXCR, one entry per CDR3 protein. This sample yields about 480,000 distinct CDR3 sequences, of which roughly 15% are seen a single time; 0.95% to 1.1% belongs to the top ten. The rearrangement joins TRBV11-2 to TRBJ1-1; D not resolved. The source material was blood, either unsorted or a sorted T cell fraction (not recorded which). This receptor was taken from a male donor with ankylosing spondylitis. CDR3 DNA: TGTGCCAGCAGCCCGAGTGATTTCGCTGAAGCTTTCTTT. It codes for CASSPSDFAEAFF.